The entry below gives a single TCR beta chain sequence along with its context. Antigen specificity is unknown. This sample is drawn from a study of cytomegalovirus exposure and HLA in healthy donors. The CDR3 runs to 13 residues. Germline V gene lookup returns CDR1 SQVTM and CDR2 ANQGSEA. With 7 bases removed from V and 0 bases from J, the gap between germline ends came to 12 bases. The PCR had 60 Vbeta and 13 Jbeta primers. The data were produced by immunoSEQ multiplex PCR, yet TCRdb's version contains in-frame clones alone and is incomplete. The sample records around 270,000 clones, under 90% being singletons. General study findings and limits: TCR beta V- and J-gene trimming, according to a later analysis, was linked to a missense DCLRE1C variant.

This clonotype was obtained from a girl aged 2 to 10 in good health and CMV-seronegative. Sequencing was done on a sample of PBMCs. The chain links TRBV29-1 to TRBJ1-1; D might be TRBD1 (5 bases). CDR3 in DNA: TGCAGCGCCTCGACAGCCCTGAACACTGAAGCTTTCTTT. As protein: CSASTALNTEAFF.